The 9 T cell receptor beta chains below were found in one sample sequenced in a study of blood T cells in healthy people across ages (dated by TCRdb to about 2015). Preparation of the library involved 5' RACE. The listed sequencing device is Illumina HiSeq 2500. A second about 7 to 12 cycle PCR used a sample-barcoded 5' primer and a J-beta primer mix. TCRdb reprocessing: public reads trimmed at Q25 with fastp, clones called with MiXCR, in-frame beta chains kept. Entries that share a CDR3 protein sequence are merged under the most common genes and DNA. The sample table records 710,000 or so distinct CDR3 sequences; 22% of these occur just once. The ten biggest clones cover roughly a fifth of the sample. The sample taken for sequencing was blood. These receptors were taken from a man in his sixties or seventies in good health.

This clonotype was seen a handful of times. V is TRBV7-6 and J is TRBJ2-2; D is perhaps TRBD1 or TRBD2 (5 bases each). Trimming left V 6 bases short and J 2 bases short, with 13 bases between. The CDR3 is 15 residues long. Germline values: CDR1 SGHVS, CDR2 FNYEAQ. The CDR3 sequence is CASSPTGPNTGELFF. The CDR3 DNA reads as TGTGCCAGCAGTCCAACGGGACCAAACACCGGGGAGCTGTTTTTT.

This chain connects TRBV12-3 or TRBV12-4 to TRBJ2-1; TRBD2 matches at 10 bases. Germline trimming cut 6 bases from V and 8 bases from J; bases unmatched to any gene: 13. The CDR3 spans 16 residues. The DNA for the CDR3 is TGTGCCAGCAGCTCCCCTCTTCTAGCGGGGGCGGATGAGCAGTTCTTC. This translates into CASSSPLLAGADEQFF.

This clonotype has only a few counts. The chain uses TRBV4-3 and TRBJ1-4; TRBD1 matches at 8 bases. Trimming cost V 6 bases and J 7 bases; bases outside gene matches: 7. Germline-derived CDR1 and CDR2 are LGHNA and YSLEER. This CDR3 is built from 14 residues. The CDR3 protein is CASRATGAGEKLFF. The CDR3 coding sequence is TGCGCCAGCAGGGCGACAGGGGCTGGTGAAAAACTGTTTTTT.

V usage is TRBV14 and J usage is TRBJ2-6; no reliable D call. The CDR3 is 16 amino acids. V was pared by 1 base and J by 0 bases, with 7 bases between. Germline CDR1 reads SGHDN; CDR2 reads FVKESK. The CDR3 DNA follows: TGTGCCAGCAGCCAAGGACACAACTCTGGGGCCAACGTCCTGACTTTC. This gives the protein CASSQGHNSGANVLTF.

The sample holds a few counts of this clonotype. The chain carries TRBV4-2 and TRBJ2-1, with 9 bases matching TRBD1. CDR1 and CDR2 from the germline V gene are LGHNA and YNFKEQ. The CDR3 covers 17 residues. V gave up 3 bases and J gave up 4 bases; unmatched junction bases: 10. The CDR3 bases are TGTGCCAGCAGCCAGGCCACCGGGACAGGGTCTTACAATGAGCAGTTCTTC. Its protein product is CASSQATGTGSYNEQFF.

Only a few counts were recorded for this clonotype. This chain joins TRBV11-3 and TRBJ2-7; 7 nucleotides match TRBD1. The CDR3 loop spans 15 amino acids. J was trimmed by 2 bases and V by 5 bases; bases with no gene match: 9. CDR1 and CDR2 from the germline V gene are SGHNT and YENEEA. Written as DNA, the CDR3 is TGTGCCAGCAGCCTTAGTTCCGGACAGGCCTACGAGCAGTACGTC. Its protein product is CASSLSSGQAYEQYV.

Ten or more counts support this clonotype. The V and J genes are TRBV5-1 and TRBJ1-1; D is possibly TRBD1 (5 bases). Trimming stripped 5 bases from V and 0 bases from J, with 11 bases between. CDR1 and CDR2 from the germline V gene are SGHRS and YFSETQ. The CDR3 is made up of 14 amino acids. The CDR3 nucleotides are TGCGCCAGCAGAAAGGACAACTTGAACACTGAAGCTTTCTTT. Residues: CASRKDNLNTEAFF.

The chain recombines TRBV3-1 with TRBJ2-7, with 12 bases identical to TRBD2. This CDR3 has 14 amino acids. Germline CDR1 reads LGHDT; CDR2 reads YNNKEL (reference sequence). The junction had 4 bases not matched to a gene; V was cut back by 5 bases and J by 5 bases. CDR3 region: CASSSLAGGNEQYF. CDR3 nucleotide sequence: TGTGCCAGCAGCTCCCTAGCGGGGGGGAACGAGCAGTACTTC.

This clonotype was recorded a few times. V gene TRBV29-1 combines with J gene TRBJ2-3; D is unresolved. CDR3 size: 12 residues. Germline CDR1 and CDR2: SQVTM and ANQGSEA. Trimming left V 1 base short and J 6 bases short, with 8 bases between. The CDR3 spells CSVEGGEDTQYF. CDR3 DNA: TGCAGCGTTGAAGGGGGTGAGGATACGCAGTATTTT.